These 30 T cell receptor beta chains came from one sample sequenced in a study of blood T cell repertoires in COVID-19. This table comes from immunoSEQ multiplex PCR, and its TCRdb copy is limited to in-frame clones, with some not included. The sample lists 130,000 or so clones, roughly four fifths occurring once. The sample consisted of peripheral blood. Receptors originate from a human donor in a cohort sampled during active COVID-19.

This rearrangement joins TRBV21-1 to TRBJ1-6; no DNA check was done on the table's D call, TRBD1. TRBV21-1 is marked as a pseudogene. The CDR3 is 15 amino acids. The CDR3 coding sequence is TGTGCCAGCAGCAACCGACAGGGGACGGATTCACCCCTCCACTTT. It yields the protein CASSNRQGTDSPLHF.

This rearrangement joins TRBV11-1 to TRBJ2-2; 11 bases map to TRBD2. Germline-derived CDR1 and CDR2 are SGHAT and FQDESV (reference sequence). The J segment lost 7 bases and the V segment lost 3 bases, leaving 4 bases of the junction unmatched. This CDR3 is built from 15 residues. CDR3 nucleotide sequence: TGTGCCAGCAGCTTTAGCGGGGGGGCCGGCGGGGAGCTGTTTTTT. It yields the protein CASSFSGGAGGELFF.

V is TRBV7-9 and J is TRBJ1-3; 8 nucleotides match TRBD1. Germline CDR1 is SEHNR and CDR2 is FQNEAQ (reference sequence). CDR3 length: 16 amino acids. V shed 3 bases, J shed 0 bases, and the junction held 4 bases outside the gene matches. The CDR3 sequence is CASSFQGALSGNTIYF. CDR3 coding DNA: TGTGCCAGCAGCTTTCAGGGGGCCCTCTCTGGAAACACCATATATTTT.

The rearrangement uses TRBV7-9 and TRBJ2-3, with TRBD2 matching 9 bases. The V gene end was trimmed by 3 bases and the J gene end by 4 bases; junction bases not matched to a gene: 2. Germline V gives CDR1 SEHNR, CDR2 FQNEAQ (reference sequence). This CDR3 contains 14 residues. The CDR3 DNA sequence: TGTGCCAGCAGCTTTAGCGGGGGAGCAGATACGCAGTATTTT. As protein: CASSFSGGADTQYF.

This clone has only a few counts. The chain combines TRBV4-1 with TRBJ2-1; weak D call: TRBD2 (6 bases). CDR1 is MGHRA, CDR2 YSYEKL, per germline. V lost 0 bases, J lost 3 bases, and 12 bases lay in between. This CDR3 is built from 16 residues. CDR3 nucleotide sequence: TGCGCCAGCAGCCAAGAGCCGGGGGACCTCTACAATGAGCAGTTCTTC. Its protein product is CASSQEPGDLYNEQFF.

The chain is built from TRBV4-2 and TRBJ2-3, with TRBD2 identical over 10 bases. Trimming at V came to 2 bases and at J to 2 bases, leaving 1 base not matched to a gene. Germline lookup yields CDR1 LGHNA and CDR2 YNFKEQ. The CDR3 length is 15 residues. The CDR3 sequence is CASSQSGGDTDTQYF. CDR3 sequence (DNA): TGTGCCAGCAGCCAAAGCGGGGGGGACACAGATACGCAGTATTTT.

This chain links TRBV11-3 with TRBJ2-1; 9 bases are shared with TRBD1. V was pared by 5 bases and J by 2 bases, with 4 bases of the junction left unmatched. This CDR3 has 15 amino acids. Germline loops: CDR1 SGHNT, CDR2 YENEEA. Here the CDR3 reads CASSLGQGTYNEQFF. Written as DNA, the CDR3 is TGTGCCAGCAGCCTGGGACAGGGTACCTACAATGAGCAGTTCTTC.

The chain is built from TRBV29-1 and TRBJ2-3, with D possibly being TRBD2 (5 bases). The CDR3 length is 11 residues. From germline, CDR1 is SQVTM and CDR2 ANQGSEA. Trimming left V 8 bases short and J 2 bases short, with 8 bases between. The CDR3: CSWEYTDTQYF. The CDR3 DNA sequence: TGCAGCTGGGAGTACACAGATACGCAGTATTTT.

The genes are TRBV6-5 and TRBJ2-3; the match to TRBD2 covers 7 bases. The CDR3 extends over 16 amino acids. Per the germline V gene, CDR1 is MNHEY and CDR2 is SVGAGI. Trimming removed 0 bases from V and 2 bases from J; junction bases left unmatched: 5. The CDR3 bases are TGTGCCAGCAGTTACTCGAGACTAGCCCCCACAGATACGCAGTATTTT. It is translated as CASSYSRLAPTDTQYF.

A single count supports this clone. This chain's CDR3 is CASSPSAGGLETQYF. The CDR3 nucleotides are TGTGCCAGCAGCCCGTCGGCAGGGGGCTTGGAGACCCAGTACTTC. The V gene is TRBV7-6, the J gene TRBJ2-5; 8 bases map to TRBD1. Germline CDR1 and CDR2: SGHVS and FNYEAQ. The CDR3 has 15 amino acids. Trimming took 5 bases from V and 5 from J; bases not matched to a gene: 10.

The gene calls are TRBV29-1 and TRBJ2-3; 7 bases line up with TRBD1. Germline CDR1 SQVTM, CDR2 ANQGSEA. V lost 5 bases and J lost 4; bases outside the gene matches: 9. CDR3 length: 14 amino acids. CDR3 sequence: CSVRLSGGPDTQYF. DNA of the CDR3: TGCAGCGTTCGATTGTCAGGGGGACCAGATACGCAGTATTTT.

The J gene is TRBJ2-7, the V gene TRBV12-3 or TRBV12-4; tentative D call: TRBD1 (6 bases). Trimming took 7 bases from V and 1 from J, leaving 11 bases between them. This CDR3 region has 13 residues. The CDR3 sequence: CASNVQGSYEQYF. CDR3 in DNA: TGTGCCAGCAATGTACAGGGATCCTACGAGCAGTACTTC.

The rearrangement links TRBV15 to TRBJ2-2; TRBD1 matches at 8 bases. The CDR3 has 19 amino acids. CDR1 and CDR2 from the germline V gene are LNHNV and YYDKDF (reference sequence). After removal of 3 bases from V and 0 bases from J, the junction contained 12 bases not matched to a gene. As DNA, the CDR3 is TGTGCCACCAGCAGGGGGACTGACAGGGGCCACACGAACACCGGGGAGCTGTTTTTT. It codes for CATSRGTDRGHTNTGELFF.

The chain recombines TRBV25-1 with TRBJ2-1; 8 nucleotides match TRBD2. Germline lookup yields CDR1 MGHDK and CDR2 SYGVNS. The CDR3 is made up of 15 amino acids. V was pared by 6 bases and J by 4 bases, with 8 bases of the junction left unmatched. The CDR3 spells CASSDTGGPYNEQFF. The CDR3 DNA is TGTGCCAGCAGCGACACGGGGGGGCCATACAATGAGCAGTTCTTC.

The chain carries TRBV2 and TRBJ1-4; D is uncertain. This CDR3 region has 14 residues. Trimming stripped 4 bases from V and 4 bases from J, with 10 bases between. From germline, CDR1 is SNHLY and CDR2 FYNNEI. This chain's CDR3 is CASSAQAINEKLFF. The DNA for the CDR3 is TGTGCCAGCAGTGCCCAGGCCATTAATGAAAAACTGTTTTTT. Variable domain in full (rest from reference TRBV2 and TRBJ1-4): EPEVTQTPSHQVTQMGQEVILRCVPISNHLYFYWYRQILGQKVEFLVSFYNNEISEKSEIFDDQFSVERPDGSNFTLKIRSTKLEDSAMYFCASSAQAINEKLFFGSGTQLSVL.

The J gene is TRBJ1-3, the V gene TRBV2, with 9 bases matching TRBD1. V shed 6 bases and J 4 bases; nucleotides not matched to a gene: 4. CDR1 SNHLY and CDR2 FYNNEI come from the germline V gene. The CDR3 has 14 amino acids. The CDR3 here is CASRGTGSGNTIYF. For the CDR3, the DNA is TGTGCCAGCAGGGGGACAGGGTCCGGAAACACCATATATTTT.

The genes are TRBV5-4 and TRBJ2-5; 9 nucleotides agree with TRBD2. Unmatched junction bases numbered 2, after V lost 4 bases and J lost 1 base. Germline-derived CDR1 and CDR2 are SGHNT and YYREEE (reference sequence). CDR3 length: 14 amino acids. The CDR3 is CASSAGGGQETQYF. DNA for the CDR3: TGTGCCAGCAGCGCGGGGGGGGGCCAAGAGACCCAGTACTTC.

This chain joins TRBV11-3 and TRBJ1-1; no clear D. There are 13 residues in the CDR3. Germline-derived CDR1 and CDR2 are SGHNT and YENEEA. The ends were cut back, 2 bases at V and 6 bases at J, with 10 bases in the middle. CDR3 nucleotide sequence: TGTGCCAGCAGCTTAAGTCGCCAGTCTGAAGCTTTCTTT. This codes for CASSLSRQSEAFF.

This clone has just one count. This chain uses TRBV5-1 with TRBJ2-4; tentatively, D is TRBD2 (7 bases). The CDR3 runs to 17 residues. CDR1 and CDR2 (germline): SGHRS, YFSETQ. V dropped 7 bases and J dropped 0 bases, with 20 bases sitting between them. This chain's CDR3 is CASSVAGALVAKNIQYF. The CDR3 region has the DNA TGCGCCAGCTCTGTCGCGGGGGCGCTTGTAGCCAAAAACATTCAGTACTTC.

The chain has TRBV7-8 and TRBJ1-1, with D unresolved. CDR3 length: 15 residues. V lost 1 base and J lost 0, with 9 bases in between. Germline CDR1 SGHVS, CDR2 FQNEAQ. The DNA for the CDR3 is TGTGCCAGCAGCTTAGGAGGGAGGATGAACACTGAAGCTTTCTTT. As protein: CASSLGGRMNTEAFF.

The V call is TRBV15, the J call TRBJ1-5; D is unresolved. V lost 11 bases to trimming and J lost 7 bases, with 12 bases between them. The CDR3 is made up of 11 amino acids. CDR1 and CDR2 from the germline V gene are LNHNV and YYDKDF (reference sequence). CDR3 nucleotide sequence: TGTGCCCTCAATGGCGGGCAGCCCCAGCATTTT. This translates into CALNGGQPQHF.

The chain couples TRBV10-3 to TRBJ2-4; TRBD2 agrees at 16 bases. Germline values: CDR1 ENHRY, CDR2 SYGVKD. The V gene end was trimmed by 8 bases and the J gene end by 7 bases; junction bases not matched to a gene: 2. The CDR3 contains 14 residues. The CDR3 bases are TGTGCCATCGGGACTAGCGGGGGGGATAACATTCAGTACTTC. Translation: CAIGTSGGDNIQYF.

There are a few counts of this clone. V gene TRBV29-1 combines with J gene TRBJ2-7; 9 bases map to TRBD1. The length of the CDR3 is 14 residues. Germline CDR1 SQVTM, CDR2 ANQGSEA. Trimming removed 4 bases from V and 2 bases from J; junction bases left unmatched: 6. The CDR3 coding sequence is TGCAGCGTTGCCCGGGACAGGGCGACCTACGAGCAGTACTTC. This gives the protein CSVARDRATYEQYF.

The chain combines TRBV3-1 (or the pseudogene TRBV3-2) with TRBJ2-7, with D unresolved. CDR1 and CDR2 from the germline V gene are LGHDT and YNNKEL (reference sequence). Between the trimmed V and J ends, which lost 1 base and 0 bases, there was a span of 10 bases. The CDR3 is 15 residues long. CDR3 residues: CASSQALQSSYEQYF. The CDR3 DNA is TGTGCCAGCAGCCAAGCCCTACAGAGCTCCTACGAGCAGTACTTC.

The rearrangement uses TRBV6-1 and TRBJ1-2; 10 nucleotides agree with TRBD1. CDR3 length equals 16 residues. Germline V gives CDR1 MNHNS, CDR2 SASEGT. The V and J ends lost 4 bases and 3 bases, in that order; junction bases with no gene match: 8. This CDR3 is CASSGHRQGADYGYTF. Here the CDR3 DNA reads TGTGCCAGCAGTGGGCATAGACAGGGGGCGGACTATGGCTACACCTTC.

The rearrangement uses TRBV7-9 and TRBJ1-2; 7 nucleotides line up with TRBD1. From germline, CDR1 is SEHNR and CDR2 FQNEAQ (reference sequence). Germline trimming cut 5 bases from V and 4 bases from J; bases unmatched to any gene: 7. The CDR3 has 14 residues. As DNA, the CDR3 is TGTGCCAGCAGCGAGGACAGGTTATTCTATGGCTACACCTTC. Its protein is CASSEDRLFYGYTF.

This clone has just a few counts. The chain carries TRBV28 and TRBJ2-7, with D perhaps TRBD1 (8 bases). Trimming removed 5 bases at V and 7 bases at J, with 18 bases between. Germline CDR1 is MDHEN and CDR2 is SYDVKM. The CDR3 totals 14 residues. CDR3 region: CASSHRGGVREQYF. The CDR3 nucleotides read TGTGCCAGCAGTCACAGGGGGGGGGTTCGGGAGCAGTACTTC.

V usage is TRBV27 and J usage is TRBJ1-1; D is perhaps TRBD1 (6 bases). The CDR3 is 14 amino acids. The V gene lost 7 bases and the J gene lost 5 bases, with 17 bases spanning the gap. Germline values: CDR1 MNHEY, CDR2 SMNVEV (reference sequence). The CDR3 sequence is CASKIRTDRTEAFF. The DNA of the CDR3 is TGTGCCAGCAAGATACGGACAGATCGGACTGAAGCTTTCTTT.

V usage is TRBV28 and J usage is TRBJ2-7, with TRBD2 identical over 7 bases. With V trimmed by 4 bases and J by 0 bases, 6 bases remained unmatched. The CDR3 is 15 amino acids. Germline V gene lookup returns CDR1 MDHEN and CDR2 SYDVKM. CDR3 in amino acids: CASSSPGRDSYEQYF. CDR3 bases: TGTGCCAGCAGTTCCCCAGGGAGGGACTCCTACGAGCAGTACTTC.

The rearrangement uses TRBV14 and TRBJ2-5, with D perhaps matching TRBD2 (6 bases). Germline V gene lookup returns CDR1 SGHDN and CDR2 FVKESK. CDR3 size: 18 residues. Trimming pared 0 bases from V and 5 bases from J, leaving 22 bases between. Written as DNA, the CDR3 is TGTGCCAGCAGCCAAGATCTGGAATCGGCGGGGAGTCGGGAGACCCAGTACTTC. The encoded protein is CASSQDLESAGSRETQYF.